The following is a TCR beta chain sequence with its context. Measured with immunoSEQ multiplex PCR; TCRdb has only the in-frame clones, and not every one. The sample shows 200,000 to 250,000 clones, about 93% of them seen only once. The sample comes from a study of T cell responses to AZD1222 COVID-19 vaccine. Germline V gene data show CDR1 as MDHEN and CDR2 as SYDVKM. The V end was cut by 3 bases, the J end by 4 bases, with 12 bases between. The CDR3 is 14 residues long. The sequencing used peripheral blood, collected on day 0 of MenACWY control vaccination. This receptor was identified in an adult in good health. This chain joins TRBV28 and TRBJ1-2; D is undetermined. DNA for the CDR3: TGTGCCAGCAGTTTTATGGGCAACACCTATGGCTACACCTTC. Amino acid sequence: CASSFMGNTYGYTF.